The 30 T cell receptor beta chains listed next were all sequenced from one sample in a study of early T cells in non-severe SARS-CoV-2 infection. A single record per CDR3 protein comes from TCRdb applying MiXCR to the 5' RACE reads. Of tens of thousands of distinct CDR3 sequences in the sample, approximately 13% were seen once. Sequenced sample: whole blood. These receptors all stem from an adult who was a healthcare worker with PCR-confirmed SARS-CoV-2 infection or an uninfected control (not recorded which).

This clonotype was detected many times. The genes are TRBV10-2 and TRBJ2-7, with TRBD1 matching 8 bases. This CDR3 comprises 13 residues. Germline V gene lookup returns CDR1 WSHSY and CDR2 SAAADI. The trim removed 4 bases at V and 7 bases at J, leaving 6 bases unmatched. CDR3 DNA sequence: TGCGCCAGCAGTGGGACAGGGACTCGGGAGCAGTACTTC. This codes for CASSGTGTREQYF.

This clonotype appeared a few times. The CDR3 is CASSVGSDPSYNEQFF. The CDR3 region has the DNA TGTGCCAGCAGCGTAGGGTCGGACCCTTCCTACAATGAGCAGTTCTTC. The V and J genes are TRBV9 and TRBJ2-1, with D uncertain. V was pared by 0 bases and J by 1 base, with 11 bases between. The CDR3 runs 16 residues. CDR1 is SGDLS, CDR2 YYNGEE, per germline.

This chain links TRBV5-4 with TRBJ2-7, with D hard to call. This CDR3 comprises 13 residues. The germline V gene encodes CDR1 SGHNT and CDR2 YYREEE (reference sequence). The V and J ends lost 2 bases and 0 bases respectively, with 6 bases between them. The DNA for the CDR3 is TGTGCCAGCAGCTTACGGAACTCCTACGAGCAGTACTTC. Translating gives CASSLRNSYEQYF.

The table lists this clonotype with a few counts. The CDR3 loop is CSASSLRGTRANEQFF. DNA for the CDR3: TGCAGTGCTAGTTCCTTGAGAGGGACTAGGGCCAATGAGCAGTTCTTC. The V call is TRBV20-1, the J call TRBJ2-1; 8 bases are shared with TRBD2. Looked up from germline, CDR1 is DFQATT and CDR2 is SNEGSKA (reference sequence). The length of the CDR3 is 16 residues. With V trimmed by 3 bases and J by 6 bases, 13 bases remained unmatched.

This clonotype was seen only a few times. V is TRBV7-2 and J is TRBJ1-6; 7 bases are shared with TRBD1. The CDR3 has 15 residues. CDR1 is SGHTA, CDR2 FQGNSA, per germline. V lost 2 bases and J lost 5; bases outside the gene matches: 3. The CDR3 reads CASSLRQGDNSPLHF. As DNA, the CDR3 is TGTGCCAGCAGCTTAAGGCAGGGGGATAATTCACCCCTCCACTTT.

This clonotype was seen only once. The chain has TRBV11-2 and TRBJ2-2; TRBD2 might be the D (5 bases). The CDR3 contains 14 residues. V lost 8 bases to trimming and J lost 4 bases, with 14 bases between them. Germline CDR1 is SGHAT and CDR2 is FQNNGV. DNA for the CDR3: TGTGCCAGCCTTCCCAGAGGGAGCACCGGGGAGCTGTTTTTT. It translates to CASLPRGSTGELFF.

This clonotype appeared many times. This chain connects TRBV7-9 to TRBJ2-3; maybe TRBD1 (6 bases). CDR1 and CDR2 from the germline V gene are SEHNR and FQNEAQ (reference sequence). This CDR3 region has 15 residues. V was pared by 5 bases and J by 2 bases, with 14 bases between. The CDR3 DNA follows: TGTGCCAGCAGCCCGTCAGGGGCCTTCACAGATACGCAGTATTTT. It codes for CASSPSGAFTDTQYF.

The rearrangement links TRBV27 to TRBJ2-1; D remains ambiguous. Germline assignment: CDR1 MNHEY and CDR2 SMNVEV (reference sequence). Trimming took off 5 bases at V and 4 bases at J, with 12 bases between the two ends. The CDR3 is 14 residues long. This CDR3 reads CASSPVARYNEQFF. CDR3 in DNA: TGTGCCAGCAGTCCAGTTGCGAGGTACAATGAGCAGTTCTTC.

This clonotype appeared a few times. The chain recombines TRBV12-3 or TRBV12-4 with TRBJ1-5; D is possibly TRBD1 (6 bases). The V end lost 3 bases, the J end lost 4 bases, and 25 bases lay between the germline ends. This CDR3 comprises 19 residues. As DNA, the CDR3 is TGTGCCAGCAGTTTTAGGGAGTTGGGGGGCAGGTCTTCGAATCAGCCCCAGCATTTT. It translates to CASSFRELGGRSSNQPQHF.

J is TRBJ1-2 and V is TRBV28, with 9 bases fitting TRBD1. This CDR3 spans 13 amino acids. Germline assignment: CDR1 MDHEN and CDR2 SYDVKM. J was trimmed by 3 bases and V by 8 bases; bases with no gene match: 4. The CDR3 loop is CASARDRDYGYTF. CDR3 bases: TGTGCCAGCGCTAGGGACAGGGACTATGGCTACACCTTC.

The genes are TRBV5-1 and TRBJ2-7; 9 bases match TRBD1. This CDR3 has 13 residues. After removal of 4 bases from V and 3 bases from J, the junction contained 2 bases not matched to a gene. CDR1 is SGHRS, CDR2 YFSETQ, per germline. CDR3 in amino acids: CASSQTGGYEQYF. In DNA form, the CDR3 reads TGCGCCAGCAGCCAGACAGGGGGCTACGAGCAGTACTTC.

V usage is TRBV9 and J usage is TRBJ2-5, with 9 positions matching TRBD2. This CDR3 is built from 15 residues. The germline V gene has CDR1 SGDLS and CDR2 YYNGEE. Trimming took 1 base from V and 5 from J; bases not matched to a gene: 6. The CDR3 spells CASSVSGGPRETQYF. CDR3 nucleotide sequence: TGTGCCAGCAGCGTAAGCGGGGGGCCGAGGGAGACCCAGTACTTC.

This clonotype was detected only a few times. A read error is likely, as this CDR3 ends without the conserved phenylalanine or tryptophan. CDR3 nucleotides: TGTGCCAGCAGCTTAGGGACAGTAGCCGGGGAGCTGTTTTGT. Translating gives CASSLGTVAGELFC. This sequence joins TRBV7-8 and TRBJ2-2; D might be TRBD1 (6 bases). The V end lost 1 base, the J end lost 6 bases, and 9 bases lay between the germline ends. The germline V gene has CDR1 SGHVS and CDR2 FQNEAQ. The CDR3 consists of 14 residues.

The gene calls are TRBV18 and TRBJ1-2; possibly TRBD1 for D (5 bases). The CDR3 sequence is 14 residues long. In germline, CDR1 is KGHSH, CDR2 LQKENI. V lost 5 bases and J lost 0, with 10 bases in between. CDR3 nucleotides: TGTGCCAGCTCAACAGGAATAGCTAACTATGGCTACACCTTC. It is translated as CASSTGIANYGYTF.

This CDR3 is CATSRDGAGAENSPLHF. The CDR3 nucleotides read TGTGCCACCAGCAGAGATGGGGCAGGGGCAGAGAATTCACCCCTCCACTTT. J is TRBJ1-6 and V is TRBV15; TRBD1 might be the D (6 bases). V was shortened by 0 bases and J by 7 bases, with 16 bases between the two germline ends. Per the germline V gene, CDR1 is LNHNV and CDR2 is YYDKDF (reference sequence). This CDR3 has 17 residues.

The chain carries TRBV6-6 and TRBJ2-7; 10 bases map to TRBD2. The CDR3 sequence is 16 residues long. Germline V gene lookup returns CDR1 MNHNY and CDR2 SVGAGI (reference sequence). V lost 5 bases, J lost 6 bases, and 13 bases stayed unmatched. CDR3 in amino acids: CASSASSGSFIVEQYF. As DNA, the CDR3 is TGTGCCAGCAGTGCATCTAGCGGGAGTTTTATTGTCGAGCAGTACTTC.

V gene TRBV19 combines with J gene TRBJ2-2; TRBD2 aligns across 16 bases. The V gene's germline CDR1 is LNHDA and CDR2 SQIVND (reference sequence). The V segment lost 9 bases and the J segment 7 bases; nucleotides outside the gene matches: 8. The CDR3 runs to 16 residues. CDR3 in amino acids: CASLGLAGGPVGELFF. The CDR3 DNA follows: TGTGCCAGCCTGGGACTAGCGGGAGGGCCCGTCGGGGAGCTGTTTTTT.

The sample holds many counts of this clonotype. The V call is TRBV20-1, the J call TRBJ2-7; no clear D gene. This CDR3 is 15 amino acids long. The germline V and J ends were trimmed by 0 bases and 0 bases, with 12 bases remaining between them. The germline V gene has CDR1 DFQATT and CDR2 SNEGSKA (reference sequence). CDR3: CSARDLLLPSYEQYF. CDR3 coding DNA: TGCAGTGCTAGAGATTTGCTTCTCCCCTCCTACGAGCAGTACTTC.

This clonotype has a handful of counts. This chain uses TRBV20-1 with TRBJ1-2, with TRBD1 matching 8 bases. The junction had 12 bases not matched to a gene; V was cut back by 8 bases and J by 7 bases. This CDR3 is built from 13 residues. Per the germline V gene, CDR1 is DFQATT and CDR2 is SNEGSKA (reference sequence). DNA for the CDR3: TGCAGTCCCTATGGCAGGGGGCCCAGTGGCTACACCTTC. It yields the protein CSPYGRGPSGYTF.

The chain employs TRBV7-2 and TRBJ2-3, with 12 nucleotides matching TRBD2. V lost 1 base, J lost 4 bases, and 6 bases stayed unmatched. The germline V gene encodes CDR1 SGHTA and CDR2 FQGNSA. This CDR3 spans 17 amino acids. CDR3 in amino acids: CASSLVSSGRGADTQYF. Here the CDR3 DNA reads TGTGCCAGCAGCTTAGTGTCTAGCGGGAGGGGGGCAGATACGCAGTATTTT.

This clonotype has just a few counts. The chain joins TRBV20-1 to TRBJ1-1; unclear D gene. The CDR3 runs to 12 residues. Trimming left V 3 bases short and J 7 bases short, with 12 bases between. CDR1 and CDR2 (germline): DFQATT, SNEGSKA (reference sequence). CDR3 sequence: CSASMPHGEAFF. In nucleotides, the CDR3 is TGCAGTGCTAGCATGCCACACGGTGAAGCTTTCTTT.

In its sample, this clonotype was seen a few times. In DNA, the CDR3 is TGTGCCAGTTCTGCAGGGGACACCGGGGAGCTGTTTTTT. This encodes CASSAGDTGELFF. The chain joins TRBV12-3 or TRBV12-4 to TRBJ2-2, with TRBD1 as a possible D gene (6 bases). CDR3 size: 13 residues. V lost 9 bases to trimming and J lost 3 bases, with 11 bases between them.

This clonotype was picked up many times. The chain combines TRBV9 with TRBJ2-7; possibly TRBD1 for D (6 bases). The CDR3 spans 15 residues. Germline CDR1 reads SGDLS; CDR2 reads YYNGEE. Trimming shortened V by 4 bases and J by 0 bases, and 14 bases separated the two germline ends. The CDR3 is CASSSGQSVSYEQYF. The CDR3, as DNA: TGTGCCAGCAGCTCCGGACAGTCCGTCTCCTACGAGCAGTACTTC. Using reference TRBV9 and TRBJ2-7 for the parts outside the CDR3, the full variable domain is DSGVTQTPKHLITATGQRVTLRCSPRSGDLSVYWYQQSLDQGLQFLIQYYNGEERAKGNILERFSAQQFPDLHSELNLSSLELGDSALYFCASSSGQSVSYEQYFGPGTRLTVT.

This chain connects TRBV20-1 to TRBJ2-1, with TRBD2 matching 14 bases. The CDR3 totals 18 residues. Germline trimming cut 4 bases from V and 2 bases from J; bases unmatched to any gene: 10. Germline CDR1 DFQATT, CDR2 SNEGSKA (reference sequence). The CDR3 DNA is TGCAGTGCTATTTCCGGGACTAGCGGGAGCGGGCCCTACAATGAGCAGTTCTTC. It encodes CSAISGTSGSGPYNEQFF.

The V and J genes are TRBV29-1 and TRBJ1-1; tentative D call: TRBD1 (5 bases). Per the germline V gene, CDR1 is SQVTM and CDR2 is ANQGSEA. Trimming removed 5 bases from V and 5 bases from J, with 12 bases in between. The CDR3 has 12 residues. The CDR3 spells CSVRRGETEAFF. CDR3 coding DNA: TGCAGCGTTCGGAGAGGGGAGACTGAAGCTTTCTTT.

The chain joins TRBV5-1 to TRBJ2-1; 7 bases line up with TRBD1. The CDR3 spans 16 residues. The junction had 11 bases not matched to a gene; V was cut back by 4 bases and J by 4 bases. The germline gives CDR1 SGHRS, CDR2 YFSETQ. CDR3 amino acids: CASSLPGQLIYNEQFF. CDR3 sequence (DNA): TGCGCCAGCAGCCTCCCGGGACAGCTTATTTACAATGAGCAGTTCTTC.

The chain is built from TRBV7-3 and TRBJ2-3, with 10 bases that match TRBD2. CDR3 length: 17 amino acids. Germline V gene data show CDR1 as SGHTA and CDR2 as FQGTGA. V lost 2 bases and J lost 3; bases outside the gene matches: 8. CDR3 in DNA: TGTGCCAGCAGCTTACTCCCTAGCGGGAGTAAAACAGATACGCAGTATTTT. The encoded protein is CASSLLPSGSKTDTQYF.

Many counts were recorded for this clonotype. V and J are TRBV5-4 and TRBJ1-2, with TRBD1 as a possible D gene (5 bases). The CDR3 has 14 residues. V was shortened by 4 bases and J by 6 bases, with 16 bases between the two germline ends. Germline CDR1 and CDR2: SGHNT and YYREEE (reference sequence). The CDR3 DNA is TGTGCCAGCAGCCCCTTAGACAGAAGTAATGGCTACACCTTC. It yields the protein CASSPLDRSNGYTF. Using reference TRBV5-4 and TRBJ1-2 for the parts outside the CDR3, the full variable domain is ETGVTQSPTHLIKTRGQQVTLRCSSQSGHNTVSWYQQALGQGPQFIFQYYREEENGRGNFPPRFSGLQFPNYSSELNVNALELDDSALYLCASSPLDRSNGYTFGSGTRLTVV.

This clonotype has at least ten counts. This chain joins TRBV12-3 or TRBV12-4 and TRBJ2-1; 7 bases fit TRBD1. CDR3 length: 15 amino acids. V lost 2 bases, J lost 5 bases, and 6 bases stayed unmatched. The CDR3 spells CASSLTGARHNEQFF. CDR3 nucleotide sequence: TGTGCCAGCAGTTTAACAGGGGCGCGACACAATGAGCAGTTCTTC.

In its sample, this clonotype was seen a few times. J is TRBJ2-5 and V is TRBV4-3; 11 nucleotides match TRBD2. This CDR3 contains 18 residues. Germline V CDR1 and CDR2: LGHNA, YSLEER. Trimming removed 0 bases from V and 0 bases from J; junction bases left unmatched: 6. The CDR3 DNA is TGCGCCAGCAGCCAAGAAGTAGCGGGAGGGGCCTACCAAGAGACCCAGTACTTC. Its protein product is CASSQEVAGGAYQETQYF.